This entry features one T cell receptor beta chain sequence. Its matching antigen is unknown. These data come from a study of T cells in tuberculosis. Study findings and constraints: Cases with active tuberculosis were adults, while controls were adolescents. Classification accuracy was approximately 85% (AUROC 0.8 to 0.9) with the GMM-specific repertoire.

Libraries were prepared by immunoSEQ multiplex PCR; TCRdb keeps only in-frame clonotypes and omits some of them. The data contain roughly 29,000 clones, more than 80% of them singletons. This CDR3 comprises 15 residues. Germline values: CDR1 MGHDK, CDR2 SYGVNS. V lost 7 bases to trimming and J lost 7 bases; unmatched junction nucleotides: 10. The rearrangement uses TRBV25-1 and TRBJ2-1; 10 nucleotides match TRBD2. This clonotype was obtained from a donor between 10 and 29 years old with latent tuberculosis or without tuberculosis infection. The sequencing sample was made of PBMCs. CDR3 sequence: CASIGLAGVGNEQFF. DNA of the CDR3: TGTGCCAGCATAGGGCTAGCGGGAGTGGGGAATGAGCAGTTCTTC. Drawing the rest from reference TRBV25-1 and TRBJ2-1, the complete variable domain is EADIYQTPRYLVIGTGKKITLECSQTMGHDKMYWYQQDPGMELHLIHYSYGVNSTEKGDLSSESTVSRIRTEHFPLTLESARPSHTSQYLCASIGLAGVGNEQFFGPGTRLTVL.